One sample yielded the 11 T cell receptor beta chains listed below, sequenced in a study of cytomegalovirus exposure and HLA in healthy donors. The PCR ran on 60 Vbeta and 13 Jbeta primers. Produced via immunoSEQ multiplex PCR; TCRdb's table is partial and in-frame only. The repertoire has some 160,000 clones, roughly four fifths of them found once; the top ten carry approximately 3.1%. Sequenced material: PBMCs. The source of these receptors is a middle-aged woman in good health and CMV-seronegative.

This clone was counted only a few times. The V gene is TRBV7-8, the J gene TRBJ2-3; no firm D call. The CDR3 is 17 amino acids. V was shortened by 2 bases and J by 2 bases, with 17 bases between the two germline ends. Per the germline V gene, CDR1 is SGHVS and CDR2 is FQNEAQ. The CDR3 region is CASSLLGRRKNTDTQYF. In DNA form, the CDR3 reads TGTGCCAGCAGCTTATTAGGTCGCAGGAAAAACACAGATACGCAGTATTTT.

J is TRBJ1-2 and V is TRBV19; 8 bases match TRBD1. This CDR3 contains 15 residues. Germline CDR1 is LNHDA and CDR2 is SQIVND (reference sequence). The junction had 6 bases not matched to a gene; V was cut back by 6 bases and J by 0 bases. The CDR3 DNA reads TGTGCCAGTAGACGGCCGACAGGGGCTAACTATGGCTACACCTTC. Protein: CASRRPTGANYGYTF.

CDR3 region: CASSSLISAGTSTDTQYF. The CDR3 nucleotides are TGCGCCAGCAGCTCCCTCATATCAGCGGGGACTAGCACAGATACGCAGTATTTT. The chain employs TRBV5-1 and TRBJ2-3; 7 bases fit TRBD2. V lost 3 bases and J lost 0; bases outside the gene matches: 13. The CDR3 consists of 18 residues. CDR1 SGHRS and CDR2 YFSETQ come from the germline V gene. The entire variable domain, with the rest obtained from reference TRBV5-1 and TRBJ2-3, is as follows: KAGVTQTPRYLIKTRGQQVTLSCSPISGHRSVSWYQQTPGQGLQFLFEYFSETQRNKGNFPGRFSGRQFSNSRSEMNVSTLELGDSALYLCASSSLISAGTSTDTQYFGPGTRLTVL.

The chain has TRBV15 and TRBJ2-7; TRBD1 matches 9 bases. With 4 bases clipped from V and 5 bases from J, the junction kept 12 bases outside the gene matches. The CDR3 has 16 residues. From germline, CDR1 is LNHNV and CDR2 YYDKDF (reference sequence). This chain's CDR3 is CATSKSIGTGFDEQYF. For the CDR3, the DNA is TGTGCCACCAGCAAGTCTATCGGGACAGGGTTCGACGAGCAGTACTTC. Based on the CDR3 plus reference TRBV15 and TRBJ2-7, the full variable domain is DAMVIQNPRYQVTQFGKPVTLSCSQTLNHNVMYWYQQKSSQAPKLLFHYYDKDFNNEADTPDNFQSRRPNTSFCFLDIRSPGLGDTAMYLCATSKSIGTGFDEQYFGPGTRLTVT.

This clone came up a few times. The chain uses TRBV6-5 and TRBJ1-4; 8 bases align to TRBD1. There are 13 residues in the CDR3. From germline, CDR1 is MNHEY and CDR2 SVGAGI. V lost 6 bases, J lost 8 bases, and 5 bases stayed unmatched. The CDR3 is CASRQGGREKLFF. DNA for the CDR3: TGTGCCAGCAGACAGGGGGGCAGAGAAAAACTGTTTTTT.

The V call is TRBV7-9, the J call TRBJ1-5, with D perhaps TRBD1 (6 bases). The V gene lost 1 base and the J gene lost 9 bases, with 7 bases spanning the gap. The CDR3 spans 12 residues. Germline V gene lookup returns CDR1 SEHNR and CDR2 FQNEAQ (reference sequence). The CDR3 DNA sequence: TGTGCCAGCAGCTTAGAAGGGGGGCCCCAGCATTTT. Translation: CASSLEGGPQHF.

The genes are TRBV18 and TRBJ1-3, with D possibly TRBD1 on 5 matching bases. The CDR3 spans 16 residues. Trimming removed 3 bases from V and 1 base from J, with 13 bases in between. In germline, CDR1 is KGHSH, CDR2 LQKENI. CDR3 in DNA: TGTGCCAGCTCACCGAGTACGCAGGGATCTGGAAACACCATATATTTT. Translating gives CASSPSTQGSGNTIYF.

The chain is built from TRBV4-2 and TRBJ2-4; 10 nucleotides line up with TRBD2. The CDR3 runs to 20 residues. V gave up 0 bases and J gave up 2 bases; unmatched junction bases: 13. CDR1 and CDR2 from the germline V gene are LGHNA and YNFKEQ. The CDR3: CASSQDSLAGVFGTKNIQYF. CDR3 DNA: TGTGCCAGCAGCCAAGATTCCCTAGCGGGGGTTTTCGGGACCAAAAACATTCAGTACTTC.

This clone was recorded a few times. The J gene is TRBJ1-1, the V gene TRBV7-6; D remains unclear. The CDR3 is made up of 16 amino acids. With 1 base removed from V and 4 bases from J, the gap between germline ends came to 16 bases. Germline loops: CDR1 SGHVS, CDR2 FNYEAQ. The CDR3, as DNA: TGTGCCAGCAGCTTAGGAGGTTTACTTTCGGGCACTGAAGCTTTCTTT. Protein sequence: CASSLGGLLSGTEAFF.

This clone was detected once. CDR3: CASSSTGRRGYTF. The CDR3 coding sequence is TGTGCCAGCAGCTCGACAGGGCGTCGGGGCTACACCTTC. The chain combines TRBV9 with TRBJ1-2; 7 nucleotides align to TRBD1. The CDR3 consists of 13 residues. In germline, CDR1 is SGDLS, CDR2 YYNGEE. J was trimmed by 8 bases and V by 4 bases; bases with no gene match: 8.

The V call is TRBV5-8, the J call TRBJ1-1; D perhaps matches TRBD1 (5 bases). V was trimmed by 3 bases and J by 5 bases, leaving 11 bases between them. The CDR3 is made up of 13 amino acids. The germline V gene encodes CDR1 SGHTS and CDR2 YDEGEE. The CDR3 DNA is TGTGCCAGCAGCTATGGGGCCGGGACTGAAGCTTTCTTT. It encodes CASSYGAGTEAFF.